Sequencing of this TCR beta chain was carried out in a study of glioma-infiltrating T cells. Using RNA template, CDR3s of TCR alpha and beta were amplified with iRepertoire arm-PCR. One-step reverse transcription and amplification started from approximately 100-400 ng of tissue mRNA or PBMC total RNA. TCRdb re-derived calls from the multiplex PCR reads in MiXCR, one entry per CDR3 protein. The repertoire holds around 130,000 distinct CDR3 sequences, with around 23% as singletons. Losses at the gene ends were 0 bases for V and 4 bases for J; bases not matched to a gene: 6. The CDR3 extends over 16 amino acids. The germline V gene has CDR1 SGHTA and CDR2 FQGTGA. With respect to this clonotype: Its antigen is unknown.

Study-wide results and limits: CDR3 overlap between tissue and blood was very small.

The sequenced sample consisted of glioma tissue, nonneoplastic brain tissue, or PBMCs (not recorded which). The chain joins TRBV7-3 to TRBJ2-5; 9 positions match TRBD1. This sequence was found in a human donor with low-grade glioma or glioblastoma, undergoing nonglioma brain surgery, or in good health (not recorded which). CDR3 sequence: CASSLTTGQGIETQYF. The DNA for the CDR3 is TGTGCCAGCAGCTTAACTACCGGACAGGGGATAGAGACCCAGTACTTC.